The 15 T cell receptor beta chains listed next were all sequenced from one sample in a study of beta chain features in type 1 diabetes. Since all of the isolated RNA was reverse transcribed, expressed TCRB transcripts were what got sequenced. The table came from immunoSEQ multiplex PCR; TCRdb's copy has only in-frame clones and leaves some out. The sample shows about 360,000 clones, roughly an eighth of them seen only once. The sample taken for sequencing was naive CD4+ T cells from blood. All receptors derive from a man younger than 35 in good health.

The chain has TRBV5-1 and TRBJ2-6; D might be TRBD1 (5 bases). The CDR3 has 15 residues. Germline lookup yields CDR1 SGHRS and CDR2 YFSETQ. The CDR3: CATAQGRSGANVLTF. CDR3 nucleotide sequence: TGCGCGACGGCTCAGGGAAGGTCTGGGGCCAACGTCCTGACTTTC.

This clone was counted a few times. The V gene is TRBV5-1, the J gene TRBJ1-2; TRBD1 agrees at 7 bases. The CDR3 loop spans 13 amino acids. Per germline, CDR1 SGHRS and CDR2 YFSETQ. J was trimmed by 7 bases and V by 2 bases; bases with no gene match: 5. The DNA for the CDR3 is TGCGCCAGCAGCTTCAAGGGGGCTGGTGGCTACACCTTC. Its protein product is CASSFKGAGGYTF.

In DNA form, the CDR3 reads TGTGCCAGCAGCTTAGTTTCCGTAAATAGGACAGGCAGGAGAGCTTTCTTT. Amino acid sequence: CASSLVSVNRTGRRAFF. This chain joins TRBV7-6 and TRBJ1-1, with 7 nucleotides matching TRBD1. The germline CDR1 and CDR2 sequences are SGHVS and FNYEAQ. V gave up 1 base and J gave up 10 bases; unmatched junction bases: 18. CDR3 size: 17 residues. The full variable domain, in which reference TRBV7-6 and TRBJ1-1 provide the parts outside the CDR3, is GAGVSQSPRYKVTKRGQDVALRCDPISGHVSLYWYRQALGQGPEFLTYFNYEAQQDKSGLPNDRFSAERPEGSISTLTIQRTEQRDSAMYRCASSLVSVNRTGRRAFFGQGTRLTVV.

J is TRBJ1-2 and V is TRBV20-1; 9 bases line up with TRBD1. The V and J ends lost 7 bases and 7 bases, in that order; junction bases with no gene match: 4. Germline V lookup: CDR1 DFQATT, CDR2 SNEGSKA (reference sequence). CDR3 length: 11 amino acids. This chain's CDR3 is CSDRQGGGYTF. The CDR3 nucleotides are TGCAGTGACCGACAGGGGGGTGGCTACACCTTC.

This clone was recorded a few times. The chain recombines TRBV18 with TRBJ2-1; 10 positions agree with TRBD2. Losses at the gene ends were 4 bases for V and 4 bases for J; bases not matched to a gene: 7. The CDR3 is 16 amino acids. CDR1 KGHSH and CDR2 LQKENI come from the germline V gene. As DNA, the CDR3 is TGTGCCAGCTCACTTAGCGGGAGGACCACATACAATGAGCAGTTCTTC. This gives the protein CASSLSGRTTYNEQFF.

This clone has just a few counts. The V call is TRBV30, the J call TRBJ1-4, with D possibly TRBD1 on 6 matching bases. Germline loops: CDR1 GTSNPN, CDR2 SVGIG (reference sequence). V lost 0 bases and J 6 bases, leaving 8 bases between the germline ends. CDR3 length: 13 amino acids. The CDR3 loop reads CAWSVKGDEKLFF. CDR3 bases: TGTGCCTGGAGTGTAAAGGGGGATGAAAAACTGTTTTTT.

This chain connects TRBV7-2 to TRBJ1-5; perhaps TRBD1 as D (6 bases). CDR3 length equals 14 residues. Trimming removed 3 bases at V and 6 bases at J, with 12 bases between. Germline V gene sequence: CDR1 SGHTA, CDR2 FQGNSA. DNA for the CDR3: TGTGCCAGCAGCTTCAACAGGGAAAGTCAGCCCCAGCATTTT. Residues: CASSFNRESQPQHF.

This clone has more than one count but fewer than ten. This chain joins TRBV4-1 and TRBJ2-7; 7 nucleotides line up with TRBD1. Looked up from germline, CDR1 is MGHRA and CDR2 is YSYEKL. Trimming at V came to 0 bases and at J to 3 bases, leaving 8 bases not matched to a gene. The CDR3 spans 16 residues. CDR3 sequence: CASSQEIRDRGYEQYF. CDR3 in DNA: TGCGCCAGCAGCCAAGAGATCAGGGACAGAGGCTACGAGCAGTACTTC.

The J gene is TRBJ2-2, the V gene TRBV9, with D hard to call. Germline values: CDR1 SGDLS, CDR2 YYNGEE. CDR3 length equals 14 residues. V was cut by 4 bases and J by 5 bases, with 12 bases left in between. CDR3 protein: CASSPRAETGELFF. CDR3 bases: TGTGCCAGCAGCCCACGCGCGGAGACCGGGGAGCTGTTTTTT.

The chain carries TRBV2 and TRBJ2-2; 9 bases fit TRBD1. Germline V gene sequence: CDR1 SNHLY, CDR2 FYNNEI. CDR3 length: 15 residues. V lost 6 bases, J lost 4 bases, and 6 bases stayed unmatched. The CDR3 DNA reads as TGTGCCAGCAGCTTCGGGACAGGGTCCACCGGGGAGCTGTTTTTT. This translates into CASSFGTGSTGELFF.

This clone was seen a handful of times. V usage is TRBV6-5 and J usage is TRBJ2-3; TRBD2 aligns across 10 bases. This CDR3 spans 15 amino acids. CDR1 and CDR2 (germline): MNHEY, SVGAGI. V gave up 7 bases and J gave up 5 bases; unmatched junction bases: 9. In nucleotides, the CDR3 is TGTGCCAGCATCCGAAGCGGGAGGGCCGGAGATACGCAGTATTTT. Its protein is CASIRSGRAGDTQYF.

This clone was counted between two and nine times. The V call is TRBV30, the J call TRBJ2-3, with 8 bases matching TRBD2. CDR1 GTSNPN and CDR2 SVGIG come from the germline V gene (reference sequence). CDR3 length: 15 amino acids. Unmatched junction bases numbered 5, after V lost 2 bases and J lost 1 base. The CDR3 here is CAWSKAGVRTDTQYF. The CDR3 DNA sequence: TGTGCCTGGAGTAAAGCGGGAGTCCGCACAGATACGCAGTATTTT.

This chain connects TRBV10-2 to TRBJ2-7, with 7 bases matching TRBD1. The germline gives CDR1 WSHSY, CDR2 SAAADI. The CDR3 is 15 residues long. V shed 7 bases, J shed 2 bases, and the junction held 11 bases outside the gene matches. CDR3 DNA: TGCGCCAGCACCGAAAGACAGGGTCCTACCTACGAGCAGTACTTC. Translation: CASTERQGPTYEQYF.

The J gene is TRBJ2-1, the V gene TRBV18; 15 bases align to TRBD2. The germline V gene has CDR1 KGHSH and CDR2 LQKENI. The CDR3 is made up of 19 amino acids. J lost 0 bases, V lost 3 bases, and 6 bases had no gene match. The CDR3 sequence: CASSPRTSGGAGSYNEQFF. CDR3 DNA: TGTGCCAGCTCACCCCGGACTAGCGGGGGGGCCGGCTCCTACAATGAGCAGTTCTTC.

This clone was seen a few times. The chain couples TRBV9 to TRBJ2-2, with TRBD1 identical over 7 bases. CDR3 length equals 15 residues. Germline loops: CDR1 SGDLS, CDR2 YYNGEE. The ends lost 0 bases at V and 5 bases at J; junction bases unmatched: 4. DNA of the CDR3: TGTGCCAGCAGCGTAGTGGGACAGAAGACCGGGGAGCTGTTTTTT. Its protein is CASSVVGQKTGELFF.